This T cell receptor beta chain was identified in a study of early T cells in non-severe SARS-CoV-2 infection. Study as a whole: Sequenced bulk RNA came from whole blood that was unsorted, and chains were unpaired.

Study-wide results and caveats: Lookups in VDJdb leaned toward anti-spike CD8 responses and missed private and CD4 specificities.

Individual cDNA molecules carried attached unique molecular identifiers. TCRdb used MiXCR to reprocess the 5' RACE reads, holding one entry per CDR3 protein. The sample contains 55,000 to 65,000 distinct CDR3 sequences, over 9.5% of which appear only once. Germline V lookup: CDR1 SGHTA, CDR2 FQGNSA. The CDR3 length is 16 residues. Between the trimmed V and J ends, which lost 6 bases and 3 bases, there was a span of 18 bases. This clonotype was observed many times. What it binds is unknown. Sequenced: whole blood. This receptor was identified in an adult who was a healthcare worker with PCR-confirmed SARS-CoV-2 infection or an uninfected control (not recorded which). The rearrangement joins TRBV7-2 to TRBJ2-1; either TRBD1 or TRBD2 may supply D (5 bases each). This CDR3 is CASRNLLGDLYNEQFF. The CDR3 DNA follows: TGTGCCAGCAGAAACCTCCTGGGGGACCTCTACAATGAGCAGTTCTTC.